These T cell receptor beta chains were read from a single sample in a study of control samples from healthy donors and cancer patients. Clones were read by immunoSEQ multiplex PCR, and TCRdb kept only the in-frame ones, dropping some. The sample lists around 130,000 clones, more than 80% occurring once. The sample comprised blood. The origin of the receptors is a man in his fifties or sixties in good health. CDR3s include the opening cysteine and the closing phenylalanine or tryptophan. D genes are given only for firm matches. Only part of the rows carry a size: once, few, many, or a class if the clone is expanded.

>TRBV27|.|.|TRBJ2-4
TGTGCCAGCAGTTTATCCCTCCTTAGTCGGACTAACATTCAGTACTTC
CASSLSLLSRTNIQYF
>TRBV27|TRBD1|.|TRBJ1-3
TGTGCCAGCAGTCCCGGGACAGGGTTCCAGTACGGAAACACCATATATTTT
CASSPGTGFQYGNTIYF
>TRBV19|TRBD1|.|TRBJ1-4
TGTGCCAGTAGTATCTCTCCAGGGGGCGGTGAAAAACTGTTTTTT
CASSISPGGGEKLFF
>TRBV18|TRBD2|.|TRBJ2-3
TGTGCCAGCTCACCACCTGGCGGGGGGGGCACAGATACGCAGTATTTT
CASSPPGGGGTDTQYF
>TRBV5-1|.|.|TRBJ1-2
TGCGCCAGCAGCTGGTTCGGAGCCGATGGCTACACCTTC
CASSWFGADGYTF
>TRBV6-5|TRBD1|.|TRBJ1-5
TGTGCCAGCAGTCCAGACAGGGCAAGGCCCCAGCATTTT
CASSPDRARPQHF
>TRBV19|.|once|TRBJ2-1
TGTGCCAGTAGCAACAATGAGCAGTTCTTC
CASSNNEQFF
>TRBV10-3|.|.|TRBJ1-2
TGTGCCATCAGTGGAGGGGGCTATGGCTACACCTTC
CAISGGGYGYTF
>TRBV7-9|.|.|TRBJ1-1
TGTGCCAGCAGCTTAGTAGTCGGGCACACTGAAGCTTTCTTT
CASSLVVGHTEAFF
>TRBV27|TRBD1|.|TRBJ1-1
TGTGCCAGCAGTCCGCACAGGGGTACTGAAGCTTTCTTT
CASSPHRGTEAFF
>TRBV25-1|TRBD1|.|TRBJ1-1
TGTGCCAGCAGTGGAGGGGGCAGAGCTTTCTTT
CASSGGGRAFF
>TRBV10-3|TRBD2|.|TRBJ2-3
TGTGCCATCAGTGAGGCCCCGCTAACTAGCGGGGAGGGGAGTACGCAGTATTTT
CAISEAPLTSGEGSTQYF
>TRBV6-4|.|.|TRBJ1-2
TGTGCCAGCAGTGACTCCGGGGCGGCTTATGGCTACACCTTC
CASSDSGAAYGYTF
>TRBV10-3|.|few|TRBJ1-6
TGTGCCATCAGGTTACAGGGTAATTCACCCCTCCACTTT
CAIRLQGNSPLHF
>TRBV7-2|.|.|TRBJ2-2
TGTGCCAGCCGGGTGGGGTCGGTGAACACCGGGGAGCTGTTTTTT
CASRVGSVNTGELFF
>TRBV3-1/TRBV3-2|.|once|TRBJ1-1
TGTGCCAGCAGGTCGGGGGGGGACACTGAAGCTTTCTTT
CASRSGGDTEAFF
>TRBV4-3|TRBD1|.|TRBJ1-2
TGCGCCAGCAGCCAAAACACAGGGGGGTATACTCATGGCTACACCTTC
CASSQNTGGYTHGYTF
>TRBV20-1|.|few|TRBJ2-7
TGCAGTGCTAGAGGGAGCGGCGAGCAGTACTTC
CSARGSGEQYF
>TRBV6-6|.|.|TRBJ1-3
TGTGCCAGCATCACCCGCGGGGAAGGGAGAAGAAACACCATATATTTT
CASITRGEGRRNTIYF
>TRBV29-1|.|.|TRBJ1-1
TGCAGCGTCCAGAACACTGAAGCTTTCTTT
CSVQNTEAFF
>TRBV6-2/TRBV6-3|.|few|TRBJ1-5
TGTGCCAGCAGTCCCAGTAAATCTCAGCCCCAGCATTTT
CASSPSKSQPQHF
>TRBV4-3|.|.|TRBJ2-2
TGCGCCAGCAGCCCCTTAACCGGGGAGCTGTTTTTT
CASSPLTGELFF
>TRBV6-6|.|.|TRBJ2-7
TGTGCCAGCAGGCATACCTACGAGCAGTACTTC
CASRHTYEQYF
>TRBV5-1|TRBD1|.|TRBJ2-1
TGCGCCAGCGGAAGTCGACAGGGTCCCTACAATGAGCAGTTCTTC
CASGSRQGPYNEQFF
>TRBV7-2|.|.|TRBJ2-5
TGTGCCAGCAGCTTTCAGGGGGGCAGGGAGACCCAGTACTTC
CASSFQGGRETQYF
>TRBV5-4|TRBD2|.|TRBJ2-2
TGTGCCAGCAGCCCCGGGGGGGATAACACCGGGGAGCTGTTTTTT
CASSPGGDNTGELFF
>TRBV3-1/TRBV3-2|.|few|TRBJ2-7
TGTGCCAGCAGCCAAGGTAACAGGGCCGAGCAGTACTTC
CASSQGNRAEQYF
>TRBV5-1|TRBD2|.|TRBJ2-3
TGCGCCAGCAGCTTCACTAGCAAGCGGGGAGATACGCAGTATTTT
CASSFTSKRGDTQYF
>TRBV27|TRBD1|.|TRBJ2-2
TGTGCCAGCAGGGACAGGGTCAACACCGGGGAGCTGTTTTTT
CASRDRVNTGELFF
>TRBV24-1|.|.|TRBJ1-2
TGTGCCACCAGTGATTTCGACACGGGCTATGGCTACACCTTC
CATSDFDTGYGYTF
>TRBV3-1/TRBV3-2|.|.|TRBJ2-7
TGTGCCAGCAGCCTACGAGGGGGGTTCGAGCAGTACTTC
CASSLRGGFEQYF
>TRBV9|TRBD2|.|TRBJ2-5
TGTGCCAGCAGCTCCGGGGGGGCCCGGGAGACCCAGTACTTC
CASSSGGARETQYF
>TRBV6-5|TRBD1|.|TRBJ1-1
TGTGCCAGCAGCCGCGGGACAGGGAGAGCTGAAGCTTTCTTT
CASSRGTGRAEAFF
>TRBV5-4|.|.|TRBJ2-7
TGTGCCAGCAGCTTCGACCGGGCCGGCGAGCAGTACTTC
CASSFDRAGEQYF
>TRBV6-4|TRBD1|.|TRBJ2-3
TGTGCCAGCAGCGAACAGGGGGAGCGAGATACGCAGTATTTT
CASSEQGERDTQYF
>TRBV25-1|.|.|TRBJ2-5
TGTGCCAGCAGTGAGTTTGCACAGGTAGAGACCCAGTACTTC
CASSEFAQVETQYF